This entry lists 29 T cell receptor beta chains sequenced from one sample in a study of T-cell reconstitution after alpha-beta-depleted transplantation in children. Construction of the TCRbeta library involved unique molecular identifiers. TCRdb re-called the PCR reads with MiXCR, one entry per CDR3 protein. The top ten hold 18% of the sample, which has 73,000 or so distinct CDR3 sequences, roughly 4.9% seen once. The sequencing used PBMCs, mostly from graft donor cells, collected 180 days after TCRalphabeta/CD19-depleted stem cell transplant. These receptors originate from a boy under two years old who had a stem cell transplant for acute myeloid leukemia, so the T cells may come from the graft donor.

This clonotype was found a few times. V is TRBV5-4 and J is TRBJ2-4; no reliable D call. V lost 2 bases and J 8 bases, leaving 5 bases between the germline ends. The CDR3 extends over 11 amino acids. Germline V lookup: CDR1 SGHNT, CDR2 YYREEE (reference sequence). The CDR3 DNA follows: TGTGCCAGCAGCTTTGGGGACATTCAGTACTTC. This codes for CASSFGDIQYF.

This clonotype was picked up many times. The gene calls are TRBV12-3 or TRBV12-4 and TRBJ1-4, with D tentatively TRBD1 (5 bases). The length of the CDR3 is 15 residues. The V and J ends lost 5 bases and 8 bases respectively, with 18 bases between them. Here the CDR3 DNA reads TGTGCCAGCAGTCGCATCGGGGGTAACAGGGAAAAACTGTTTTTT. It is translated as CASSRIGGNREKLFF.

This clonotype was seen many times. CDR3 DNA: TGTGCCAGTAGGCCGACAGGGGGAGAAAAACTGTTTTTT. This codes for CASRPTGGEKLFF. The V and J genes are TRBV19 and TRBJ1-4; 9 bases fit TRBD1. CDR3 size: 13 residues. Germline V gene lookup returns CDR1 LNHDA and CDR2 SQIVND (reference sequence). Trimming removed 6 bases from V and 8 bases from J; junction bases left unmatched: 4.

This clonotype was counted ten times or more. The J gene is TRBJ1-1, the V gene TRBV20-1; 11 bases line up with TRBD1. Germline V CDR1 and CDR2: DFQATT, SNEGSKA (reference sequence). There are 14 residues in the CDR3. Unmatched junction bases numbered 8, after V lost 5 bases and J lost 6 bases. CDR3 sequence reads: CSAGAGTGGSEAFF. DNA of the CDR3: TGCAGTGCTGGGGCCGGGACAGGGGGGTCTGAAGCTTTCTTT.

This clonotype was detected many times. This chain links TRBV12-3 or TRBV12-4 with TRBJ2-1, with TRBD2 matching over 9 bases. Losses at the gene ends were 3 bases for V and 8 bases for J; bases not matched to a gene: 11. The CDR3 is made up of 16 amino acids. The CDR3: CASSFSSAGGRDEQFF. CDR3 nucleotides: TGTGCCAGCAGTTTCTCCTCAGCGGGGGGCAGGGATGAGCAGTTCTTC.

A word on this clonotype: A much larger clone differs by one base, so this may be a read error. The CDR3, as DNA: TGTGCCAGCAGTATGAGGACCGTCTCCTACAATGACCAGTTCTTC. Its protein is CASSMRTVSYNDQFF. V usage is TRBV12-3 or TRBV12-4 and J usage is TRBJ2-1; D call uncertain. The CDR3 loop spans 15 amino acids.

This clonotype came up many times. V is TRBV20-1 and J is TRBJ2-5, with D possibly TRBD1 on 6 matching bases. Deletions cut 8 bases from V and 0 bases from J, with 13 bases between. The germline V gene encodes CDR1 DFQATT and CDR2 SNEGSKA (reference sequence). The CDR3 runs to 13 residues. DNA of the CDR3: TGCAGTCCGGGACACCAGTACCAAGAGACCCAGTACTTC. This codes for CSPGHQYQETQYF.

This clonotype was found many times. The rearrangement links TRBV30 to TRBJ1-4; D is undetermined. Germline V lookup: CDR1 GTSNPN, CDR2 SVGIG (reference sequence). There are 15 residues in the CDR3. Deletions cut 0 bases from V and 8 bases from J, with 16 bases between. The CDR3 DNA is TGTGCCTGGAGTGTACTCCCTGGAGGGAGAGAAAAACTGTTTTTT. This codes for CAWSVLPGGREKLFF. The full variable domain, completed using reference TRBV30 and TRBJ1-4, is SQTIHQWPATLVQPVGSPLSLECTVEGTSNPNLYWYRQAAGRGLQLLFYSVGIGQISSEVPQNLSASRPQDRQFILSSKKLLLSDSGFYLCAWSVLPGGREKLFFGSGTQLSVL.

The table lists this clonotype with many counts. V and J are TRBV12-3 or TRBV12-4 and TRBJ2-3; TRBD1 matches 8 bases. The CDR3 consists of 15 residues. The ends lost 5 bases at V and 1 base at J; junction bases unmatched: 5. In nucleotides, the CDR3 is TGTGCCAGCAGTCCGGGACAGGACCGCACAGATACGCAGTATTTT. It specifies CASSPGQDRTDTQYF.

At least ten counts were recorded for this clonotype. The genes are TRBV7-3 and TRBJ2-2, with 11 bases that match TRBD2. Germline V gene sequence: CDR1 SGHTA, CDR2 FQGTGA. The CDR3 totals 17 residues. J gave up 2 bases and V 3 bases, and 5 bases lay outside the gene matches. The CDR3 DNA reads as TGTGCCAGCAGCTTTATGGGACTAGCGGCTAACACCGGGGAGCTGTTTTTT. Translated: CASSFMGLAANTGELFF. Full variable domain (missing parts from reference TRBV7-3 and TRBJ2-2): GAGVSQTPSNKVTEKGKYVELRCDPISGHTALYWYRQSLGQGPEFLIYFQGTGAADDSGLPNDRFFAVRPEGSVSTLKIQRTERGDSAVYLCASSFMGLAANTGELFFGEGSRLTVL.

This clonotype was seen repeatedly, ten times or more. CDR3 amino acids: CASSYSKVETANTGELFF. For the CDR3, the DNA is TGTGCCAGCAGTTACTCGAAGGTAGAGACAGCGAACACCGGGGAGCTGTTTTTT. This chain joins TRBV6-5 and TRBJ2-2; D might be TRBD1 (5 bases). The CDR3 sequence is 18 residues long. Germline CDR1 and CDR2: MNHEY and SVGAGI. V was clipped by 0 bases and J by 0 bases, with 14 bases between them.

This clonotype has a count of ten or more. This chain links TRBV10-3 with TRBJ1-1; D is undetermined. The germline V gene encodes CDR1 ENHRY and CDR2 SYGVKD. Trimming left V 2 bases short and J 4 bases short, with 17 bases between. The CDR3 has 16 residues. This chain's CDR3 is CAISEKVGRTGTEAFF. Written as DNA, the CDR3 is TGTGCCATCAGTGAGAAGGTGGGAAGGACGGGCACTGAAGCTTTCTTT.

This clonotype turned up a few times. The rearrangement joins TRBV7-2 to TRBJ1-2; TRBD1 agrees at 8 bases. The CDR3 contains 14 residues. Trimming at V came to 8 bases and at J to 4 bases, leaving 9 bases not matched to a gene. The germline V gene encodes CDR1 SGHTA and CDR2 FQGNSA. CDR3 amino acids: CASARDRGPYGYTF. The DNA for the CDR3 is TGTGCCAGCGCCCGCGACAGGGGCCCCTATGGCTACACCTTC.

The V call is TRBV11-2, the J call TRBJ2-7, with D maybe TRBD2 (5 bases). Deletions cut 5 bases from V and 0 bases from J, with 14 bases between. The length of the CDR3 is 15 residues. In germline, CDR1 is SGHAT, CDR2 FQNNGV. The CDR3 DNA follows: TGTGCCAGCAGCCCCCCGGGAACGGGCTCCTACGAGCAGTACGTC. This translates into CASSPPGTGSYEQYV.

This clonotype was recorded at least ten times. This chain uses TRBV28 with TRBJ2-1; no reliable D call. V was pared by 9 bases and J by 0 bases, with 15 bases between. The germline V gene has CDR1 MDHEN and CDR2 SYDVKM. This CDR3 region has 15 residues. CDR3 coding DNA: TGTGCCAGTAAAAGGCTCTCCAGCTCCTACAATGAGCAGTTCTTC. This codes for CASKRLSSSYNEQFF.

This clonotype has at least ten counts. The chain combines TRBV10-3 with TRBJ2-7, with 8 bases lining up with TRBD1. Germline values: CDR1 ENHRY, CDR2 SYGVKD. The length of the CDR3 is 13 residues. Trimming at V came to 6 bases and at J to 0 bases, leaving 1 base not matched to a gene. Here the CDR3 reads CAIRTGDSYEQYF. CDR3 nucleotides: TGTGCCATCAGGACAGGGGACTCCTACGAGCAGTACTTC.

This clonotype was seen many times. This chain uses TRBV9 with TRBJ2-3, with D unclear. In germline, CDR1 is SGDLS, CDR2 YYNGEE. The V and J ends lost 1 base and 1 base respectively, with 7 bases between them. The CDR3 is made up of 14 amino acids. The DNA of the CDR3 is TGTGCCAGCAGCGTATCTCCTGGCACAGATACGCAGTATTTT. Translated, it gives CASSVSPGTDTQYF.

This clonotype was seen repeatedly, ten times or more. The chain joins TRBV12-3 or TRBV12-4 to TRBJ2-1, with no clear D. V was pared by 5 bases and J by 5 bases, with 13 bases between. This CDR3 has 14 residues. CDR3 sequence reads: CASSLWVLDNEQFF. The CDR3 nucleotides read TGTGCCAGCAGTCTTTGGGTCTTAGACAATGAGCAGTTCTTC.

At least ten counts were recorded for this clonotype. The rearrangement uses TRBV19 and TRBJ1-5; D is uncertain. V lost 4 bases and J 4 bases, leaving 8 bases between the germline ends. The length of the CDR3 is 13 residues. Germline CDR1 and CDR2: LNHDA and SQIVND (reference sequence). The DNA of the CDR3 is TGTGCCAGTAGTACCCTCACTAATCAGCCCCAGCATTTT. This sequence encodes CASSTLTNQPQHF.

This clonotype occurred many times. The DNA for the CDR3 is TGTGCCAGCAGCCGACAGGGGGGCGGGAATCAGCCCCAGCATTTT. It codes for CASSRQGGGNQPQHF. The chain employs TRBV12-3 or TRBV12-4 and TRBJ1-5; 9 positions agree with TRBD1. The ends lost 6 bases at V and 4 bases at J; junction bases unmatched: 7. The CDR3 is 15 residues long.

This clonotype came up many times. The chain uses TRBV7-9 and TRBJ2-7; no clear D gene. CDR1 is SEHNR, CDR2 FQNEAQ, per germline (reference sequence). The V and J ends lost 8 bases and 2 bases respectively, with 10 bases between them. The CDR3 loop spans 12 amino acids. Here the CDR3 DNA reads TGTGCCAGCTTCGCACACCCCTACGAGCAGTACTTC. Encoded protein: CASFAHPYEQYF.

A few counts support this clonotype. The rearrangement uses TRBV7-2 and TRBJ2-5; 9 positions agree with TRBD2. The trim removed 3 bases at V and 5 bases at J, leaving 7 bases unmatched. The CDR3 spans 15 residues. Germline CDR1 and CDR2: SGHTA and FQGNSA. The CDR3 DNA reads as TGTGCCAGCAGCTTGGGCGGGGGGGCCGGGGAGACCCAGTACTTC. Residues: CASSLGGGAGETQYF. Supplemented by reference TRBV7-2 and TRBJ2-5, the full variable domain reads GAGVSQSPSNKVTEKGKDVELRCDPISGHTALYWYRQSLGQGLEFLIYFQGNSAPDKSGLPSDRFSAERTGGSVSTLTIQRTQQEDSAVYLCASSLGGGAGETQYFGPGTRLLVL.

The table lists this clonotype with many counts. The chain carries TRBV29-1 and TRBJ1-1, with D tentatively TRBD1 (5 bases). Germline V gene lookup returns CDR1 SQVTM and CDR2 ANQGSEA. V was shortened by 7 bases and J by 5 bases, with 20 bases between the two germline ends. The CDR3 sequence is 14 residues long. CDR3 in amino acids: CSASSRERGTEAFF. In DNA, the CDR3 is TGCAGCGCTAGTTCCAGGGAGAGAGGGACTGAAGCTTTCTTT.

This clonotype was observed at least ten times. The genes are TRBV4-3 and TRBJ2-2; D unclear. The germline V and J ends were trimmed by 2 bases and 7 bases, with 8 bases remaining between them. The V gene's germline CDR1 is LGHNA and CDR2 YSLEER. The CDR3 totals 13 residues. CDR3 DNA: TGCGCCAGCAGCCAACCCCCATACGGGGAGCTGTTTTTT. Protein: CASSQPPYGELFF.

This clonotype was picked up many times. V gene TRBV7-3 combines with J gene TRBJ1-6; perhaps TRBD1 as D (5 bases). Trimming pared 2 bases from V and 0 bases from J, leaving 8 bases between. The CDR3 sequence is 16 residues long. The germline CDR1 and CDR2 sequences are SGHTA and FQGTGA. CDR3 in amino acids: CASSLQGSSYNSPLHF. CDR3 DNA sequence: TGTGCCAGCAGCTTACAGGGAAGCTCCTATAATTCACCCCTCCACTTT.

In this sample, this clonotype turned up many times. This chain connects TRBV4-3 to TRBJ2-1; the D gene is possibly TRBD1 (5 bases). Germline V gene lookup returns CDR1 LGHNA and CDR2 YSLEER. Deletions cut 1 base from V and 0 bases from J, with 10 bases between. The CDR3 contains 16 residues. This CDR3 reads CASSQGTGGSYNEQFF. The CDR3 DNA follows: TGCGCCAGCAGCCAAGGAACAGGCGGCTCCTACAATGAGCAGTTCTTC.

The sample holds many counts of this clonotype. The chain combines TRBV28 with TRBJ1-2; D unclear. The CDR3 spans 14 residues. The germline V gene has CDR1 MDHEN and CDR2 SYDVKM. Trimming stripped 2 bases from V and 4 bases from J, with 11 bases between. The CDR3 bases are TGTGCCAGCAGTTTAGAGGGCCGGATCTATGGCTACACCTTC. This sequence encodes CASSLEGRIYGYTF.

This clonotype came up many times. V and J are TRBV6-5 and TRBJ2-3; 9 nucleotides align to TRBD1. CDR1 and CDR2 (germline): MNHEY, SVGAGI. The CDR3 extends over 16 amino acids. V lost 1 base to trimming and J lost 4 bases; unmatched junction nucleotides: 6. The CDR3 region is CASSYWGTGRPDTQYF. The CDR3 coding sequence is TGTGCCAGCAGTTACTGGGGGACAGGGCGTCCAGATACGCAGTATTTT.

In this sample, this clonotype turned up many times. CDR3 amino acids: CASSGQGNQPQHF. In DNA form, the CDR3 reads TGTGCCAGCAGTGGACAGGGTAATCAGCCCCAGCATTTT. The chain employs TRBV12-3 or TRBV12-4 and TRBJ1-5; 8 nucleotides match TRBD1. There are 13 residues in the CDR3. Losses at the gene ends were 5 bases for V and 4 bases for J; bases not matched to a gene: 1.